This T cell receptor beta chain was recorded in a study of blood T cells in healthy people across ages (dated by TCRdb to the mid-2010s). Describing the broader study: In model experiments, roughly one uniquely barcoded TCR beta cDNA molecule per two T cells was captured by template switching. To track age-related changes in TCR beta repertoire diversity, the study relied on deep sequencing normalized with unique cDNA molecular identifiers. The donors were divided into four age groups: young (average around 16 years), middle-aged (approximately 41), aged (approximately 62) and long-lived (roughly 82). To avoid experimental bias, donors of different ages were spread randomly across the sequencing lanes. Using the same blood draw, the study looked at two additional independent replicas of 1 million unique cDNA reads for two donors, one aged 18 to 30 and the other aged 80 or older. What the study reported, not specific to this receptor: Conclusive comparison of naive and antigen-experienced compartments was prevented by the profiling of bulk unsorted PBMCs. Observed TCR beta diversity per million T cells fell roughly linearly with age, and a significant reduction was already apparent by age around 36. Compared with the aged group, the long-lived group had more naive CD4+ T cells, fewer expanded clones and increased TCR diversity, a pattern suggesting age selection. Estimates of total diversity based on one million sequenced T cells were regarded as lower bounds and as underestimates. There was a strong correlation between observed TCR beta diversity and the percentage of naive T cells measured by flow cytometry. Because the CMV infection status of the donors was unknown, age-related changes in expanded clonotypes may potentially have been confounded.

Counting both end residues, the CDR3 totals 13 amino acids. The read is trimmed to its CDR3 DNA, 39 bases read in frame from base 1. At the junction V is shortened by 5 bases and J by 3 bases, with 11 bases in between. The library was produced with 5' RACE. Sequenced using an Illumina HiSeq 2500. A second PCR of about 6 to 11 cycles was performed with a sample-barcoded 5' primer and a J-beta primer mix. A unique molecular identifier was introduced onto each TCR beta cDNA molecule by a template-switch 5' adaptor carrying 12 random nucleotides. Each sample yielded at least 3 million CDR3-containing paired-end reads. All of the RNA was converted into first-strand cDNA using the Mint cDNA synthesis kit, with a TRBC-specific oligonucleotide serving as the primer. All cDNA was treated with uracil-DNA glycosylase and then went through a first 18-cycle PCR with the universal primers M1SS and BC2_uni_R. Per the authors' processing: For normalization, 1 million high-quality reads were randomly selected from each sample, with every read carrying a distinct molecular identifier. Instead of being binned into consensus sequences, reads that shared molecular identifiers were thrown out. MiTCR, set to a Q25 quality threshold and the strictest error-elimination algorithm, was used for CDR3 identification, clonotype clustering and error correction. A nonparametric unseen species model using Euler transformation provided a lower-bound estimate of total TCR beta diversity. TCRdb trimmed the raw reads at Q25, called clones with MiXCR and kept productive beta chains. Rows are unified per CDR3 protein, each entry keeping the most common DNA and genes. The V and J calls were determined by TCRdb, not by the authors. The table for this sample lists more than 650,000 distinct CDR3 sequences; about 20% of them were counted only once. In total, the top ten clones hold roughly a fifth of the sample.

Note on this clonotype: Its cognate antigen has yet to be identified. This is likely a read error, given that the CDR3 carries no conserved phenylalanine or tryptophan at its end.

Systemically healthy Caucasian individuals from Russia, 35 to 50 in total and aged roughly 6 to 95 years, were included as donors. About 9.8 milliliters of peripheral blood were drawn from each donor into EDTA-treated Vacutainer tubes. Ficoll-Paque density-gradient centrifugation was used to isolate PBMCs, with at least 6.5 million per sample. Total RNA was extracted from PBMCs with Trizol reagent, with at least 5 micrograms obtained per sample. For every donor, flow cytometry on a PBMC aliquot measured the percentage of naive CD45RAhigh/CD27high T cells. This receptor chain uses TRBV12-3 or TRBV12-4 and TRBJ2-7; the D segment might be TRBD1 or TRBD2, since each matches 5 bases. Material for sequencing was blood. The receptor was derived from a man between 65 and 80 years old in good health. The CDR3 corresponds to CASSLGADYEQYL. The DNA sequence is given as TGTGCCAGCAGTCTCGGGGCAGACTACGAGCAGTACCTC.